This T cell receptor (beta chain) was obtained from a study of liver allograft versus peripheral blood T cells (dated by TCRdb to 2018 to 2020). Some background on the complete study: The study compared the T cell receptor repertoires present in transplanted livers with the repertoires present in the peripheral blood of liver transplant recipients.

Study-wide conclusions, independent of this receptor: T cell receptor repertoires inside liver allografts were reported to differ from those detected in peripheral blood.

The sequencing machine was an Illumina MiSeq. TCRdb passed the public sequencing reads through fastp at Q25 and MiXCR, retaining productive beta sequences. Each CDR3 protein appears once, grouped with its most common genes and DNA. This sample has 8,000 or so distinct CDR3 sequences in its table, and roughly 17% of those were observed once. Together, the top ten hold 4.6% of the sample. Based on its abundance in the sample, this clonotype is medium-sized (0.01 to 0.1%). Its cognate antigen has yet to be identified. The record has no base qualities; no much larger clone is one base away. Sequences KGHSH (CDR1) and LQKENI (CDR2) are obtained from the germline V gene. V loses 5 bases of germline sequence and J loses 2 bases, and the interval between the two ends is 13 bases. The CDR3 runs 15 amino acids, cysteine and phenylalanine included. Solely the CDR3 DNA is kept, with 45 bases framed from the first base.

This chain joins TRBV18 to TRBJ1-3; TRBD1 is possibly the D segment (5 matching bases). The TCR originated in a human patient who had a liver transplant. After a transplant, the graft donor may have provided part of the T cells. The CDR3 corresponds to CASSTSGTAGNTIYF. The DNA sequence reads TGTGCCAGCTCAACTTCCGGGACTGCTGGAAACACCATATATTTT.